The present entry profiles one T cell receptor (beta chain) with its context. The sample originates from a study of blood T cell repertoires in COVID-19. Generated by immunoSEQ multiplex PCR, the TCRdb table keeps only in-frame clones and is missing some. The sample shows 250,000 to 300,000 clones, approximately 88% of them seen only once. Trimming removed 4 bases from V and 0 bases from J; junction bases left unmatched: 6. Per germline, CDR1 MNHEY and CDR2 SVGEGT. The CDR3 has 17 residues. The sample consisted of peripheral blood. The J gene is TRBJ1-6, the V gene TRBV6-2 or TRBV6-3; the match to TRBD1 covers 7 bases. This TCR was sampled from a woman in her 70s with COVID-19, enrolled during active disease. The CDR3, as DNA: TGTGCCAGCAGTTTTCGGACAGGAAGCTCCTATAATTCACCCCTCCACTTT. It codes for CASSFRTGSSYNSPLHF.